These 9 T cell receptor beta chains share one sample of origin, sequenced in a study of OX40 agonist ivuxolimab in advanced cancers. Data came from immunoSEQ multiplex PCR; TCRdb stores just in-frame clones and leaves some out. The table has roughly 53,000 clones, about nine tenths seen once. This sample comprised CD4+ or CD8+ T cells sorted from blood, obtained in a trial of the OX40 agonist ivuxolimab. The receptors originated from an adult with an advanced solid tumor such as melanoma, head and neck, liver or kidney cancer.

V usage is TRBV29-1 and J usage is TRBJ2-7; unclear D gene. Germline CDR1 is SQVTM and CDR2 is ANQGSEA. This CDR3 is built from 12 residues. V was clipped by 6 bases and J by 3 bases, with 12 bases between them. The CDR3 is CSVLISGYEQYF. DNA for the CDR3: TGCAGCGTGCTGATCTCGGGCTACGAGCAGTACTTC.

The V call is TRBV19, the J call TRBJ2-2; 8 nucleotides align to TRBD1. After removal of 4 bases from V and 6 bases from J, the junction contained 7 bases not matched to a gene. CDR3 length equals 15 residues. Germline V gives CDR1 LNHDA, CDR2 SQIVND (reference sequence). The chain's CDR3 is CASSSQGAASGELFF. DNA for the CDR3: TGTGCCAGTAGTAGCCAGGGGGCGGCCTCCGGGGAGCTGTTTTTT. Full variable domain (outside the CDR3, taken from reference TRBV19 and TRBJ2-2): DGGITQSPKYLFRKEGQNVTLSCEQNLNHDAMYWYRQDPGQGLRLIYYSQIVNDFQKGDIAEGYSVSREKKESFPLTVTSAQKNPTAFYLCASSSQGAASGELFFGEGSRLTVL.

This clone appeared a single time. The chain recombines TRBV6-5 with TRBJ2-7, with unresolved D. CDR3 length equals 14 residues. In germline, CDR1 is MNHEY, CDR2 SVGAGI. Trimming shortened V by 1 base and J by 0 bases, and 7 bases separated the two germline ends. CDR3 bases: TGTGCCAGCAGTTACTACGGGTCCTCCTACGAGCAGTACTTC. It translates to CASSYYGSSYEQYF.

The rearrangement joins TRBV6-5 to TRBJ2-7; D unclear. The CDR3 consists of 12 residues. Per the germline V gene, CDR1 is MNHEY and CDR2 is SVGAGI. V lost 4 bases, J lost 2 bases, and 6 bases lay in between. The CDR3 loop reads CASSSSPYEQYF. The CDR3 bases are TGTGCCAGCAGTTCCAGCCCCTACGAGCAGTACTTC.

This chain connects TRBV9 to TRBJ2-7; TRBD2 matches 11 bases. CDR1 is SGDLS and CDR2 is YYNGEE in the germline V gene. Trimming removed 0 bases from V and 5 bases from J; junction bases left unmatched: 4. This CDR3 spans 15 amino acids. The chain's CDR3 is CASSVVAGGPNEQYF. The CDR3 DNA sequence: TGTGCCAGCAGCGTAGTAGCGGGAGGGCCAAACGAGCAGTACTTC.

V usage is TRBV18 and J usage is TRBJ1-1; no clear D. From germline, CDR1 is KGHSH and CDR2 LQKENI. Trimming cost V 0 bases and J 4 bases, with 9 bases left between them. This CDR3 comprises 14 residues. The CDR3 region is CASSPPAAATEAFF. CDR3 nucleotide sequence: TGTGCCAGCTCACCACCGGCTGCAGCCACTGAAGCTTTCTTT.

This sequence joins TRBV11-1 and TRBJ1-1, with no clear D. Germline V gene lookup returns CDR1 SGHAT and CDR2 FQDESV (reference sequence). Between the trimmed V and J ends, which lost 4 bases and 5 bases, there was a span of 14 bases. The length of the CDR3 is 14 residues. The CDR3 is CASSSPGVGTEAFF. In DNA form, the CDR3 reads TGTGCCAGCAGCTCTCCAGGAGTAGGGACTGAAGCTTTCTTT.

CDR3 sequence (DNA): TGTGCCAGCAGTCCAGCGGGAGGACCCTACGAGCAGTACTTC. Its protein is CASSPAGGPYEQYF. This chain links TRBV6-5 with TRBJ2-7, with 9 bases fitting TRBD2. The CDR3 runs 14 residues. J gave up 2 bases and V 5 bases, and 4 bases lay outside the gene matches. The germline CDR1 and CDR2 sequences are MNHEY and SVGAGI.

The chain carries TRBV28 and TRBJ2-5; 14 nucleotides line up with TRBD2. The CDR3 length is 16 residues. J lost 7 bases, V lost 5 bases, and 9 bases had no gene match. The germline gives CDR1 MDHEN, CDR2 SYDVKM. CDR3 in DNA: TGTGCCAGCAGTCCCAGACTAGCGGGGGGGCAGGGGACCCAGTACTTC. Amino acid sequence: CASSPRLAGGQGTQYF.